The clone carrying this TCR beta chain was detected a few times. This record comes from a study of blood T cell repertoires in COVID-19. For the study at large: From the United States, Italy and Spain came samples of acute and convalescent COVID-19. T cells, B-cell-depleted T cells, or PBMCs supplied cDNA or gDNA.

As originally analysed: Amplified reference gene primers provided the basis for estimating nucleated cell counts. The data were produced by immunoSEQ multiplex PCR, yet TCRdb's version contains in-frame clones alone and is incomplete. Clone size and the V and J calls come from that table; the DNA yielded D and trimming. Among 99,000 or so clones, roughly four fifths were seen once, and the ten largest hold 8% to 9.5%. Trimming took 10 bases from V and 8 from J; bases not matched to a gene: 2. Germline CDR1 and CDR2: ENHRY and SYGVKD. The CDR3 consists of 10 residues. The rearrangement links TRBV10-3 to TRBJ1-2, with 9 bases fitting TRBD1. The receptor's source is a woman in her sixties or seventies with acute or convalescent COVID-19. The specimen sequenced was peripheral blood. CDR3 sequence: CASGQGGYTF. CDR3 DNA: TGTGCCAGCGGACAGGGGGGCTACACCTTC.